Sequencing of this T cell receptor beta chain was carried out in a study of blood T cells in healthy people across ages (dated by TCRdb to between 2014 and 2016). Study-level background: In model experiments, template switching captured about one uniquely barcoded TCR beta cDNA molecule for every two T cells. Using deep sequencing normalized with unique cDNA molecular identifiers, the study measured how TCR beta repertoire diversity changes with age. The donors were split into four age groups: young (average 16 years), middle-aged (nearly 40), aged (approximately 60) and long-lived (approximately 80). To avoid experimental bias, donors of different ages were randomly spread across the sequencing lanes. Using the same blood draw, the study looked at two additional independent replicas of 1 million unique cDNA reads for two donors, one aged 18 to 30 and the other aged 80 or older.

Systemically healthy Caucasian individuals from Russia, 35 to 50 in total and aged roughly 6 to 100 years, were included as donors. Each donor gave approximately 9.3 milliliters of peripheral blood, collected into EDTA-treated Vacutainer tubes. Ficoll-Paque density-gradient centrifugation was used to isolate PBMCs, with at least 7 million per sample. Trizol reagent was used to extract total RNA from the PBMCs, yielding at least 6 micrograms per sample. The percentages of naive CD45RAhigh/CD27high T cells were determined by flow cytometry on a PBMC aliquot from every donor. The library was produced with 5' RACE. Data came from an Illumina HiSeq 2500. The second PCR ran for about 7 to 11 cycles and used a J-beta primer mix along with a sample-barcoded 5' primer. A unique molecular identifier was introduced onto each TCR beta cDNA molecule by a template-switch 5' adaptor carrying 12 random nucleotides. At least 2.5 million CDR3-containing paired-end reads were obtained from each sample. First-strand cDNA synthesis was performed from all RNA using the Mint cDNA synthesis kit, with priming by a TRBC-specific oligonucleotide. Following uracil-DNA glycosylase treatment, all cDNA underwent a first 18-cycle PCR with the universal primers M1SS and BC2_uni_R. The authors processed their data as follows. For normalization, 1 million high-quality reads, each with a distinct molecular identifier, were randomly selected from each sample. Instead of being binned into consensus sequences, reads with shared molecular identifiers were discarded. MiTCR, run with a Q25 quality threshold and the strictest error-elimination algorithm, handled CDR3 identification, clonotype clustering and error correction. A nonparametric unseen species model with Euler transformation was used to estimate lower-bound total TCR beta diversity. TCRdb reprocessing: public reads trimmed at Q25 with fastp, clones called with MiXCR, in-frame beta chains kept. Here each entry gathers all rows of one CDR3 protein and keeps the most common genes and DNA. What appears here as the V and J calls and clone size reflects TCRdb's work, not the paper's. The sample table shows about a million distinct CDR3 sequences, and roughly 51% are seen once. The ten largest clones represent over 20% of the sample.

The paper as a whole reports these results and caveats: Because profiling used bulk unsorted PBMCs, naive and antigen-experienced compartments could not be compared conclusively. Because the CMV infection status of the donors was unknown, age-related changes in expanded clonotypes may potentially have been confounded. Total diversity estimates from one million sequenced T cells were considered lower bounds and underestimates. Observed TCR beta diversity correlated strongly with the percentage of naive T cells measured by flow cytometry. As age increased, observed TCR beta diversity per million T cells dropped in a roughly linear way, and a significant reduction was already evident by age 40. Compared with the aged group, the long-lived group had more naive CD4+ T cells, fewer expanded clones and increased TCR diversity, suggesting age selection.

On this clonotype: Its antigen is currently not known. Base-call qualities are not available, and no considerably larger clone is one nucleotide away.

The CDR1 and CDR2 encoded by the germline V gene are ENHRY and SYGVKD. Including the terminal cysteine and phenylalanine, the CDR3 comprises 19 residues. Kept here is only the CDR3 DNA, which spans 57 bases and is read in frame from base 1. From V the trimming removes 3 bases and from J it removes 1 base, while the gene matches leave 14 bases of the junction unaccounted for. What was sequenced was blood. The sequence came from a woman in her fifties or sixties in good health. The chain links TRBV10-3 with TRBJ2-2, with 7 middle bases fitting TRBD1. CDR3 loop: CAISDPGGYLLENTGELFF. The sequenced DNA: TGTGCCATCAGTGATCCAGGGGGTTACTTGCTGGAGAACACCGGGGAGCTGTTTTTT.